These T cell receptor beta chains were read from a single sample in a study of identical twins. Via MiXCR, TCRdb re-called the 5' RACE reads, giving one row per CDR3 protein. The top ten clones hold 1.5% to 2% of a sample with 750,000 to 950,000 distinct CDR3 sequences, 12% of them seen once. The same specimen was also included in a second study, on yellow fever vaccine responses in identical twins.

Sequenced sample: PBMCs. The receptors were sampled from a woman under 30 in good health. Both conserved end residues are part of each CDR3. D genes are given only for firm matches. A clone size is listed for some rows: how often the clone was seen (once, few, many), or a class if it is expanded.

D gene: -
V gene: TRBV7-8
clone size: many
J gene: TRBJ1-1
CDR3 DNA: TGTGCCAGCAGCTCCCAGGGGACGGCAAACACTGAAGCTTTCTTT
CDR3 protein: CASSSQGTANTEAFF

D gene: -
V gene: TRBV28
clone size: few
J gene: TRBJ1-1
CDR3 DNA: TGTGCCAGCAGTCATCAGGCAAATCGCCCTGAAGCTTTCTTT
CDR3 protein: CASSHQANRPEAFF

D gene: -
V gene: TRBV7-2
clone size: few
J gene: TRBJ2-3
CDR3 DNA: TGTGCCAGCAGGTTAGGACTACCGGGACGCACAGATACGCAGTATTTT
CDR3 protein: CASRLGLPGRTDTQYF

D gene: TRBD2
V gene: TRBV29-1
clone size: few
J gene: TRBJ2-1
CDR3 DNA: TGCAGCGTTGAAAGGCTAGCGGGGGTGAAGAATGAGCAGTTCTTC
CDR3 protein: CSVERLAGVKNEQFF

D gene: -
V gene: TRBV20-1
clone size: -
J gene: TRBJ1-5
CDR3 DNA: TGCAGTGCTAGTAGGGGGACTCGGGATCAGCCCCAGCATTTT
CDR3 protein: CSASRGTRDQPQHF

D gene: TRBD2
V gene: TRBV28
clone size: few
J gene: TRBJ2-7
CDR3 DNA: TGTGCCAGCAGTTACCTGCGGCTAGCGGGAGTTGGTGAGCAGTACTTC
CDR3 protein: CASSYLRLAGVGEQYF

D gene: -
V gene: TRBV7-2
clone size: -
J gene: TRBJ1-1
CDR3 DNA: TGTGCCAGCAGAGTACAGGGCTACACTGAAGCTTTCTTT
CDR3 protein: CASRVQGYTEAFF

D gene: -
V gene: TRBV19
clone size: -
J gene: TRBJ1-5
CDR3 DNA: TGTGCCAGTACCGAAACAGGGAAGGGTGGCAATCAGCCCCAGCATTTT
CDR3 protein: CASTETGKGGNQPQHF

D gene: -
V gene: TRBV12-5
clone size: few
J gene: TRBJ2-3
CDR3 DNA: TGTGCTAGTGGAACGAGGGGGGCCAGCACAGATACGCAGTATTTT
CDR3 protein: CASGTRGASTDTQYF

D gene: -
V gene: TRBV10-3
clone size: -
J gene: TRBJ1-2
CDR3 DNA: TGTGCCATCAGTGTTGAGGGGCTAGCTAACTATGGCTACACCTTC
CDR3 protein: CAISVEGLANYGYTF

D gene: -
V gene: TRBV5-1
clone size: many
J gene: TRBJ1-1
CDR3 DNA: TGCGCCAGCAGCTTGGGTTTCAGTGAGGGCACTGAAGCTTTCTTT
CDR3 protein: CASSLGFSEGTEAFF

D gene: TRBD1
V gene: TRBV28
clone size: -
J gene: TRBJ2-3
CDR3 DNA: TGTGCCAGCAGCCAAGACAGGGGGGCGGCAGATACGCAGTATTTT
CDR3 protein: CASSQDRGAADTQYF

D gene: -
V gene: TRBV20-1
clone size: few
J gene: TRBJ2-1
CDR3 DNA: TGCAGTGCTAGAGGGCTAGCGCATGAGCAGTTCTTC
CDR3 protein: CSARGLAHEQFF

D gene: TRBD2
V gene: TRBV29-1
clone size: few
J gene: TRBJ2-1
CDR3 DNA: TGCAGCGTTGCCAGCGGGGCCATCAATGAGCAGTTCTTC
CDR3 protein: CSVASGAINEQFF

D gene: -
V gene: TRBV11-2
clone size: many
J gene: TRBJ2-1
CDR3 DNA: TGTGCCAGCAGCTTAGGGAGTAAGTCCTACAATGAGCAGTTCTTC
CDR3 protein: CASSLGSKSYNEQFF

D gene: -
V gene: TRBV29-1
clone size: few
J gene: TRBJ1-2
CDR3 DNA: TGCAGCGTCGAGGGCCACCGGGACTATGGCTACACCTTC
CDR3 protein: CSVEGHRDYGYTF

D gene: TRBD1
V gene: TRBV23-1
clone size: -
J gene: TRBJ1-5
CDR3 DNA: TGCGCCAGCAGTCAATCAGGGGACAGGGGCAATCAGCCCCAGCATTTT
CDR3 protein: CASSQSGDRGNQPQHF

D gene: -
V gene: TRBV6-5
clone size: many
J gene: TRBJ1-1
CDR3 DNA: TGTGCCAGCAGTTACTTAGTAGACCCGAACACTGAAGCTTTCTTT
CDR3 protein: CASSYLVDPNTEAFF

D gene: -
V gene: TRBV6-1
clone size: -
J gene: TRBJ1-1
CDR3 DNA: TGTGCCAGCAGTGAAATGGCGTCGTCCGGAGCTTTCTTT
CDR3 protein: CASSEMASSGAFF